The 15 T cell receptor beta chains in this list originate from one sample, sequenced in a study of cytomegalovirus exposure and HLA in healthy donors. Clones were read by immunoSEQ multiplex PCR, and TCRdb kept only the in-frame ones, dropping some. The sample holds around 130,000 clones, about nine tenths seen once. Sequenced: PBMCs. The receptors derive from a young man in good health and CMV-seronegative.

The CDR3 spells CSAVRGESGSTEAFF. The CDR3 DNA sequence: TGCAGCGCCGTTCGGGGGGAATCAGGGAGCACTGAAGCTTTCTTT. The genes are TRBV29-1 and TRBJ1-1, with D maybe TRBD1 (5 bases). This CDR3 contains 15 residues. The germline V and J ends were trimmed by 7 bases and 4 bases, with 22 bases remaining between them. Germline CDR1 SQVTM, CDR2 ANQGSEA.

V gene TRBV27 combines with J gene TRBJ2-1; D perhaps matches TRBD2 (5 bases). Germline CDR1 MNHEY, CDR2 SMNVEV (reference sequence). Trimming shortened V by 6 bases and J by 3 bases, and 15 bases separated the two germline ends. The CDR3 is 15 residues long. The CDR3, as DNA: TGTGCCAGCAGCTTACGCCCGGGGATCTACAATGAGCAGTTCTTC. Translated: CASSLRPGIYNEQFF.

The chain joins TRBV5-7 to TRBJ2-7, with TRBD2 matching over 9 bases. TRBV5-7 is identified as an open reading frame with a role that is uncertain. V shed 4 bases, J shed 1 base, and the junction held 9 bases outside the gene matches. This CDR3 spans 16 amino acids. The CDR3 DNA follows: TGTGCCAGCAGCCCGTCGGAGGCGGGGGGGTCCTACGAGCAGTACTTC. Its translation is CASSPSEAGGSYEQYF.

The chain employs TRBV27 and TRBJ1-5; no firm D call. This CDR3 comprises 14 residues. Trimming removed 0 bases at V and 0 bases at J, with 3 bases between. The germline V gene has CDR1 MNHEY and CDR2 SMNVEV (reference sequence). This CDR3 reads CASSLSSSNQPQHF. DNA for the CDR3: TGTGCCAGCAGTTTATCGAGTAGCAATCAGCCCCAGCATTTT.

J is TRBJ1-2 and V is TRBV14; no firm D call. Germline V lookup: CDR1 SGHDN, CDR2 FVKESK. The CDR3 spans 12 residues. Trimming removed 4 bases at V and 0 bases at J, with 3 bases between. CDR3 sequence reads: CASSPSNYGYTF. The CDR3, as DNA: TGTGCCAGCAGCCCCTCTAACTATGGCTACACCTTC.

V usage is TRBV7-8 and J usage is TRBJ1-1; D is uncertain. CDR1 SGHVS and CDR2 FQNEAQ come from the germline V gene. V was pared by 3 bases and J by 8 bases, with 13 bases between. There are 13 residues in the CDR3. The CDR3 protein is CASSFPWAPEAFF. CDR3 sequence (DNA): TGTGCCAGCAGCTTCCCTTGGGCGCCCGAAGCTTTCTTT.

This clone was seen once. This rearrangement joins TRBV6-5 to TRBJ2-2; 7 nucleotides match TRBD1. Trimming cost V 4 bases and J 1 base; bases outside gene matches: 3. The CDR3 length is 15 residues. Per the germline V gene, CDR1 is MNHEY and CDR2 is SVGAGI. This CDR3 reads CASSFRDRNTGELFF. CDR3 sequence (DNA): TGTGCCAGCAGTTTCCGGGACAGGAACACCGGGGAGCTGTTTTTT.

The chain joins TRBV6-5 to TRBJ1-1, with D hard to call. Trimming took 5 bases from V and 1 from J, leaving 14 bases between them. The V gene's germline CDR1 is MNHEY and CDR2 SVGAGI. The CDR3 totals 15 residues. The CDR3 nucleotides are TGTGCCAGCAGTCGGCAGGTGTTCTCGAACACTGAAGCTTTCTTT. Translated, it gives CASSRQVFSNTEAFF.

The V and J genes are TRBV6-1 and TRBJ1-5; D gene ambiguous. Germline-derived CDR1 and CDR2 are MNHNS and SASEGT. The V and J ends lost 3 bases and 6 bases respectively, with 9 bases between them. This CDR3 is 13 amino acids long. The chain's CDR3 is CASSDYFFQPQHF. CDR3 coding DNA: TGTGCCAGCAGTGATTACTTTTTTCAGCCCCAGCATTTT.

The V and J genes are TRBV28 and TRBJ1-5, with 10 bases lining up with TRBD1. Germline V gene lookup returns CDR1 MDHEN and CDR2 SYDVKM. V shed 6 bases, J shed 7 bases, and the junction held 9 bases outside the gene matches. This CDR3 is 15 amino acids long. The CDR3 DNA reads TGTGCCAGCAGCCTAGCCGGACAGGGGGGGCAGCCCCAGCATTTT. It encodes CASSLAGQGGQPQHF.

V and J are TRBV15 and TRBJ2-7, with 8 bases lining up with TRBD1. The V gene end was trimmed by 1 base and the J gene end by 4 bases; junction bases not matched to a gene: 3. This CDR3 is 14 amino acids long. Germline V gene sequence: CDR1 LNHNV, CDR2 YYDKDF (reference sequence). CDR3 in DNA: TGTGCCACCAGCAGAGGTCAGGGGGCTTACGAGCAGTACTTC. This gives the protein CATSRGQGAYEQYF.

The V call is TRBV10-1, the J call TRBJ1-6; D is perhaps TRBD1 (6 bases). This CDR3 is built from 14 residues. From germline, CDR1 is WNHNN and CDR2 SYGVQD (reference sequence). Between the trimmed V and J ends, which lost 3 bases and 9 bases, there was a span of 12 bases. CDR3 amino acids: CASSEAGASSPLHF. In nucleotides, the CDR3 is TGCGCCAGCAGTGAAGCGGGGGCGTCTTCACCCCTCCACTTT.

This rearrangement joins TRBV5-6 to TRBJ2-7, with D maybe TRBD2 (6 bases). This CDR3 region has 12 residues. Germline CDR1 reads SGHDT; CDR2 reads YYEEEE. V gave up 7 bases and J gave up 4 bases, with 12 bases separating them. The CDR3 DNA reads TGTGCCAGCGGACTAAGATCTTACGAGCAGTACTTC. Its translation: CASGLRSYEQYF.

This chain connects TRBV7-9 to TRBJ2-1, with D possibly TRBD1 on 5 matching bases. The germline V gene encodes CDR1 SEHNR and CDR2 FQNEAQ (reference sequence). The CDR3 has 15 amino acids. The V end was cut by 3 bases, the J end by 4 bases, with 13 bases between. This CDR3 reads CASSFPLSGYNEQFF. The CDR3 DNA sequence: TGTGCCAGCAGCTTCCCCCTCTCAGGGTACAATGAGCAGTTCTTC.

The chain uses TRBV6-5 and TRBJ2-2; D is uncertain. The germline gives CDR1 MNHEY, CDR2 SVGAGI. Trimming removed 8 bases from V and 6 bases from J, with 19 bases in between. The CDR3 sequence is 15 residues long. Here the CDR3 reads CASGQVAPNSGELFF. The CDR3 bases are TGTGCCAGCGGGCAGGTCGCACCTAACTCCGGGGAGCTGTTTTTT.